Following are 28 T cell receptor beta chains from one sample sequenced in a study of blood T cells in healthy people across ages. Alongside a J-beta primer mix, a sample-barcoded 5' primer served in a second PCR lasting roughly 6 to 11 cycles. TCRdb itself ran the 5' RACE reads through MiXCR, one entry per CDR3 protein. The sample consists of more than 550,000 distinct CDR3 sequences, approximately 21% of them appearing once. Specimen: blood. Receptors originate from a man between 70 and 80 years old in good health.

This clonotype was recorded a few times. In DNA, the CDR3 is TGTGCCAGCAGCTTAGGACTCGGACAGGGCTCCTACGAGCAGTACTTC. It is translated as CASSLGLGQGSYEQYF. This chain uses TRBV7-8 with TRBJ2-7, with 8 bases fitting TRBD1. Germline-derived CDR1 and CDR2 are SGHVS and FQNEAQ. CDR3 length: 16 amino acids. After removal of 1 base from V and 0 bases from J, the junction contained 5 bases not matched to a gene.

This clonotype was seen more than once but under ten times. This chain uses TRBV28 with TRBJ2-1; a possible D gene is TRBD1 (6 bases). Germline values: CDR1 MDHEN, CDR2 SYDVKM. The CDR3 runs 16 residues. V lost 5 bases, J lost 9 bases, and 23 bases lay in between. The CDR3, as DNA: TGTGCCAGCAGTCCGGCCCTACTGACAGGAGGTTCTGAGCAGTTCTTC. Encoded protein: CASSPALLTGGSEQFF. Variable domain in full (rest from reference TRBV28 and TRBJ2-1): DVKVTQSSRYLVKRTGEKVFLECVQDMDHENMFWYRQDPGLGLRLIYFSYDVKMKEKGDIPEGYSVSREKKERFSLILESASTNQTSMYLCASSPALLTGGSEQFFGPGTRLTVL.

In this sample, this clonotype turned up a few times. The genes are TRBV20-1 and TRBJ1-1; TRBD1 matches at 9 bases. CDR1 and CDR2 from the germline V gene are DFQATT and SNEGSKA (reference sequence). Trimming cost V 2 bases and J 5 bases; bases outside gene matches: 6. CDR3 length: 14 amino acids. CDR3 nucleotide sequence: TGCAGTGCTAGAACCGGGACAGGGAGTACTGAAGCTTTCTTT. It yields the protein CSARTGTGSTEAFF.

This rearrangement joins TRBV7-9 to TRBJ2-1; D possibly uses TRBD1 or TRBD2 (6 bases each). Trimming took 1 base from V and 8 from J, leaving 15 bases between them. The germline gives CDR1 SEHNR, CDR2 FQNEAQ (reference sequence). The CDR3 contains 15 residues. The chain's CDR3 is CASSLGPGAIDEQFF. The DNA of the CDR3 is TGTGCCAGCAGCTTAGGCCCGGGGGCGATCGATGAGCAGTTCTTC.

This clonotype was detected a few times. The chain couples TRBV28 to TRBJ1-2; no definite D call. From germline, CDR1 is MDHEN and CDR2 SYDVKM. The ends were cut back, 4 bases at V and 4 bases at J, with 10 bases in the middle. CDR3 size: 13 residues. CDR3 in amino acids: CASSSRPSYGYTF. CDR3 in DNA: TGTGCCAGCAGTTCTCGACCATCCTATGGCTACACCTTC.

V and J are TRBV20-1 and TRBJ2-5; 11 nucleotides match TRBD2. Gene TRBJ2-1 matches the end of the DNA better, so the J call may be wrong. The germline CDR1 and CDR2 sequences are DFQATT and SNEGSKA (reference sequence). The CDR3 extends over 14 amino acids. In nucleotides, the CDR3 is TGCAGTGCTTTTCCCCCTAGCGGGGGGAGAGAGCAGTTCTTC. This codes for CSAFPPSGGREQFF.

This clonotype was seen repeatedly, ten times or more. The CDR3 protein is CASTPSGVSTDTQYF. CDR3 sequence (DNA): TGTGCCAGCACTCCTAGCGGGGTTAGCACAGATACGCAGTATTTT. This rearrangement joins TRBV7-2 to TRBJ2-3, with TRBD2 matching 9 bases. Germline CDR1 is SGHTA and CDR2 is FQGNSA. The CDR3 has 15 amino acids. V trimming: 7 bases; J trimming: 0 bases; junction bases outside the gene matches: 5. Full variable domain (outside the CDR3, taken from reference TRBV7-2 and TRBJ2-3): GAGVSQSPSNKVTEKGKDVELRCDPISGHTALYWYRQSLGQGLEFLIYFQGNSAPDKSGLPSDRFSAERTGGSVSTLTIQRTQQEDSAVYLCASTPSGVSTDTQYFGPGTRLTVL.

This clonotype was seen at least ten times. V usage is TRBV12-3 or TRBV12-4 and J usage is TRBJ2-5; 9 bases fit TRBD2. The assigned J gene may be wrong: the sequence end matches TRBJ2-1 better. This CDR3 has 15 residues. The CDR3 DNA reads as TGTGCCAGCAGTCTAAAGCGGGGGGCCCTTAATGAGCAGTTCTTC. It codes for CASSLKRGALNEQFF.

A few counts support this clonotype. The chain has TRBV5-1 and TRBJ2-3; a possible D gene is TRBD2 (6 bases). The CDR3 covers 15 residues. V gave up 4 bases and J gave up 5 bases, with 17 bases separating them. Germline CDR1 reads SGHRS; CDR2 reads YFSETQ. As DNA, the CDR3 is TGCGCCAGCAGCCCTAGACGGGGGAGTGGAGATACGCAGTATTTT. Amino acids: CASSPRRGSGDTQYF.

The gene calls are TRBV29-1 and TRBJ1-4; TRBD1 matches 8 bases. The CDR3 consists of 14 residues. J gave up 7 bases and V 7 bases, and 11 bases lay outside the gene matches. Germline CDR1 SQVTM, CDR2 ANQGSEA. CDR3 nucleotide sequence: TGCAGCGGCGGACAGGGATTCACTGGTGAAAAACTGTTTTTT. It specifies CSGGQGFTGEKLFF.

The CDR3, as DNA: TGTGCCAGCAGTATCACTTCGACTAGAGAAGAGACCCAGTACTTC. Translated: CASSITSTREETQYF. The rearrangement links TRBV12-3 or TRBV12-4 to TRBJ2-7; TRBD2 is a possible D gene (6 bases). Gene TRBJ2-5 matches the end of the DNA better, so the J call may be wrong. CDR3 size: 15 residues.

This clonotype was picked up a small number of times. This chain links TRBV6-6 with TRBJ1-5; weak D call: TRBD1 (5 bases). The V gene's germline CDR1 is MNHNY and CDR2 SVGAGI (reference sequence). V was pared by 6 bases and J by 4 bases, with 13 bases between. This CDR3 contains 14 residues. The CDR3 protein is CASRSRQTNQPQHF. In nucleotides, the CDR3 is TGTGCCAGCAGATCCCGACAGACAAATCAGCCCCAGCATTTT.

In its sample, this clonotype was seen a few times. J is TRBJ2-3 and V is TRBV27; 9 bases match TRBD2. V was clipped by 6 bases and J by 5 bases; unmatched bases: 6. CDR3 size: 14 residues. The germline V gene has CDR1 MNHEY and CDR2 SMNVEV (reference sequence). CDR3 in amino acids: CASSGGGAGDTQYF. The CDR3 bases are TGTGCCAGCAGCGGCGGGGGGGCCGGAGATACGCAGTATTTT.

For the CDR3, the DNA is TGTGCCACCAGTGATGACAGACTTGAAGCTTTCTTT. This encodes CATSDDRLEAFF. The rearrangement joins TRBV24-1 to TRBJ1-1; weak D call: TRBD1 (5 bases). This CDR3 comprises 12 residues. The germline V and J ends were trimmed by 3 bases and 7 bases, with 8 bases remaining between them. CDR1 and CDR2 from the germline V gene are KGHDR and SFDVKD.

The table lists this clonotype with many counts. The V call is TRBV12-3 or TRBV12-4, the J call TRBJ1-2, with TRBD1 as a possible D gene (6 bases). V lost 1 base, J lost 4 bases, and 7 bases lay in between. The CDR3 covers 13 residues. Here the CDR3 DNA reads TGTGCCAGCAGTTTAGGACAGGTCTATGGCTACACCTTC. This encodes CASSLGQVYGYTF.

This clonotype came up a few times. The V and J genes are TRBV7-2 and TRBJ1-6; D possibly corresponds to TRBD1 (5 bases). CDR3 length equals 14 residues. V was shortened by 3 bases and J by 9 bases, with 12 bases between the two germline ends. Germline V gives CDR1 SGHTA, CDR2 FQGNSA. The CDR3 reads CASSFTVGGSPLHF. The CDR3 region has the DNA TGTGCCAGCAGCTTCACCGTTGGGGGTTCACCCCTCCACTTT.

This chain's CDR3 is CASSLTSGTTYNEQFF. The CDR3 DNA sequence: TGCGCCAGCAGTCTGACTAGCGGAACAACTTACAATGAGCAGTTCTTC. The V gene is TRBV5-1, the J gene TRBJ2-1, with 9 nucleotides matching TRBD2. CDR3 length: 16 residues. Germline values: CDR1 SGHRS, CDR2 YFSETQ. The J segment lost 4 bases and the V segment lost 5 bases, leaving 10 bases of the junction unmatched.

This clonotype was counted only a few times. The chain couples TRBV19 to TRBJ2-5; 7 bases agree with TRBD2. Per germline, CDR1 LNHDA and CDR2 SQIVND (reference sequence). The CDR3 consists of 16 residues. The V and J ends lost 2 bases and 7 bases, in that order; junction bases with no gene match: 13. Written as DNA, the CDR3 is TGTGCCAGTAGTATAAGGGGCCTAGCGGAGGGGACGACCCAGTACTTC. This codes for CASSIRGLAEGTTQYF.

This clonotype was observed a handful of times. The rearrangement links TRBV20-1 to TRBJ2-3; D ambiguous. Germline V gene lookup returns CDR1 DFQATT and CDR2 SNEGSKA (reference sequence). The CDR3 runs to 10 residues. Trimming removed 7 bases at V and 9 bases at J, with 11 bases between. The CDR3 region has the DNA TGCAGTGGGAACCCTGGGACGCAGTATTTT. Translation gives CSGNPGTQYF.

A note on this clonotype: This likely comes from a read error, as the CDR3 has no conserved phenylalanine or tryptophan at its end. V gene TRBV5-4 combines with J gene TRBJ1-2, with a weak D call TRBD1 (6 bases). The CDR3 contains 15 residues. The germline V gene encodes CDR1 SGHNT and CDR2 YYREEE (reference sequence). The ends were cut back, 4 bases at V and 5 bases at J, with 18 bases in the middle. The CDR3 DNA is TGTGCCAGCAGCCCGGGGGTCGGGACACGGTATGGCTACACCCTC. This encodes CASSPGVGTRYGYTL.

This clonotype was found many times. The V call is TRBV6-6, the J call TRBJ1-2; 9 nucleotides agree with TRBD1. V lost 6 bases and J lost 2; bases outside the gene matches: 13. This CDR3 has 17 amino acids. CDR1 is MNHNY and CDR2 is SVGAGI in the germline V gene (reference sequence). The CDR3 DNA is TGTGCCAGCAGCAAACGGGACAGGGTTGGAGAGAACTATGGCTACACCTTC. It specifies CASSKRDRVGENYGYTF.

Turning to this clonotype: An end of the junction does not agree with germline; a read error may underlie this. The chain links TRBV9 to TRBJ2-4, with 7 bases identical to TRBD2. The CDR3 is 16 amino acids. Germline V gene sequence: CDR1 SGDLS, CDR2 YYNGEE. The CDR3 spells CASSPGGGTAKNIQYF. The CDR3 DNA is TGTGCCAGCAGCCCGGGGGGAGGGACGGCCAAAAACATTCAATACTTC.

J is TRBJ2-5 and V is TRBV2; TRBD1 matches at 9 bases. The closer fit of TRBJ2-7 to the DNA end suggests the J call may be wrong. This CDR3 is 14 amino acids long. CDR1 is SNHLY and CDR2 is FYNNEI in the germline V gene. In DNA form, the CDR3 reads TGTGCCACCCACCGGGACAGGGTTCCCTACGAGCAGTACTTC. Translation gives CATHRDRVPYEQYF.

The sample holds a few counts of this clonotype. The V and J genes are TRBV20-1 and TRBJ1-1, with no clear D. V dropped 3 bases and J dropped 9 bases, with 11 bases sitting between them. Germline lookup yields CDR1 DFQATT and CDR2 SNEGSKA (reference sequence). The CDR3 has 11 amino acids. The CDR3 nucleotides are TGCAGTGCTAGGGATAGGACCCAAGCTTTCTTT. Its protein product is CSARDRTQAFF.

This clonotype was counted between two and nine times. The chain joins TRBV5-1 to TRBJ1-6; D gene uncertain. V lost 9 bases, J lost 0 bases, and 4 bases lay in between. CDR1 SGHRS and CDR2 YFSETQ come from the germline V gene. CDR3 length: 12 residues. The CDR3 is CATGSYNSPLHF. The CDR3 nucleotides read TGCGCCACCGGCTCCTATAATTCACCCCTCCACTTT. Complete variable domain (other parts from reference TRBV5-1 and TRBJ1-6): KAGVTQTPRYLIKTRGQQVTLSCSPISGHRSVSWYQQTPGQGLQFLFEYFSETQRNKGNFPGRFSGRQFSNSRSEMNVSTLELGDSALYLCATGSYNSPLHFGNGTRLTVT.

There are a few counts of this clonotype. The chain couples TRBV20-1 to TRBJ2-3; a weak D match, TRBD2 (6 bases). The CDR3 has 13 amino acids. Trimming removed 8 bases at V and 0 bases at J, with 12 bases between. Germline loops: CDR1 DFQATT, CDR2 SNEGSKA (reference sequence). CDR3 sequence: CSYPGLSTDTQYF. DNA of the CDR3: TGCAGTTATCCGGGACTGAGCACAGATACGCAGTATTTT.

The V call is TRBV20-1, the J call TRBJ2-5; 11 bases map to TRBD2. The end of the DNA is better explained by TRBJ2-1, so the J call may be wrong. Per the germline V gene, CDR1 is DFQATT and CDR2 is SNEGSKA (reference sequence). This CDR3 region has 20 residues. In DNA, the CDR3 is TGCAGTGCTAGACCCGTCCCGGGGACTAGCGGAGGGCTAACCTACAATGAGCAGTTCTTC. Translation gives CSARPVPGTSGGLTYNEQFF.

In its sample, this clonotype was seen a few times. The V and J genes are TRBV5-1 and TRBJ1-6; D is unresolved. Germline V lookup: CDR1 SGHRS, CDR2 YFSETQ. Trimming took 0 bases from V and 14 from J, leaving 15 bases between them. The CDR3 contains 14 residues. CDR3 region: CASSLDAVGFSLHF. The CDR3 nucleotides read TGCGCCAGCAGCTTGGATGCTGTCGGGTTTTCCCTCCACTTT.